This TCR beta chain was documented in a study of memory CD4+ T cells and cytomegalovirus serostatus. As for the study in general: Donors were healthy Belgian adults, 10 or so CMV seropositive and 20 to 25 seronegative. Study-wide findings and caveats: The CMV-associated TCR signature appears largely within the CD4+ memory repertoire. A US-trained random forest predicted CMV serostatus with median AUC about 0.92.

Single viable CD3+CD4+CD8-CD45RO+ cells were sorted as the memory CD4+ T cells. Germline-derived CDR1 and CDR2 are MDHEN and SYDVKM. The length of the CDR3 is 13 residues. In regard to this clone: Its antigen is unidentified.

In the study's own analysis: After removing out-of-frame reads, around 2,100,000 distinct TCRbeta sequences remained. Libraries were prepared by immunoSEQ multiplex PCR; TCRdb keeps only in-frame clonotypes and omits some of them. From that table come the V and J calls and clone size; the DNA was used to work out D and trimming. The profile shows about 48,000 clones, roughly 78% of them singletons. The sequence was obtained from an adult in good health and CMV-seronegative. Sequences were obtained from memory CD4+ T cells from blood. The V and J genes are TRBV28 and TRBJ2-4; tentatively, D is TRBD1 (6 bases). The CDR3 sequence is CVTRGQAKNIQYF. The CDR3 DNA sequence: TGTGTCACCAGGGGACAAGCCAAAAACATTCAGTACTTC. The variable domain in full, completed from reference TRBV28 and TRBJ2-4, reads DVKVTQSSRYLVKRTGEKVFLECVQDMDHENMFWYRQDPGLGLRLIYFSYDVKMKEKGDIPEGYSVSREKKERFSLILESASTNQTSMYLCVTRGQAKNIQYFGAGTRLSVL.